Presented here are 5 T cell receptor beta chains from one specimen sequenced in a study of shared clonotypes between healthy human individuals. Using immunoSEQ multiplex PCR, the repertoire was profiled, and TCRdb retains in-frame clones only, with some absent. The top ten hold approximately 1.5% of the sample, which has about 960,000 clones, over 75% seen once. Material: memory CD4+ T cells sorted from blood. The subset: CD45RA-negative fraction. All receptors come from a young man in good health.

Worth noting for this clone: Other DNA sequences within the sample encode an identical CDR3. This rearrangement joins TRBV5-1 to TRBJ1-2; D is uncertain. Trimming pared 4 bases from V and 2 bases from J, leaving 9 bases between. Germline values: CDR1 SGHRS, CDR2 YFSETQ. The CDR3 has 13 residues. CDR3 region: CASSPGQNYGYTF. The CDR3 nucleotides are TGCGCCAGCAGCCCCGGGCAGAACTATGGCTACACCTTC.

The chain joins TRBV6-5 to TRBJ2-7; TRBD2 matches 7 bases. The CDR3 has 14 residues. The ends lost 6 bases at V and 0 bases at J; junction bases unmatched: 5. Germline loops: CDR1 MNHEY, CDR2 SVGAGI. The DNA for the CDR3 is TGTGCCAGCAGGAGGGAGGGAAGCTCCTACGAGCAGTACTTC. Its protein is CASRREGSSYEQYF.

The chain joins TRBV11-3 to TRBJ1-1; possibly TRBD1 for D (6 bases). The V end was cut by 5 bases, the J end by 7 bases, with 14 bases between. The CDR3 contains 13 residues. Germline CDR1 is SGHNT and CDR2 is YENEEA. The CDR3 here is CASSREGGGEAFF. CDR3 DNA: TGTGCCAGCAGCCGTGAGGGGGGCGGTGAAGCTTTCTTT.

V usage is TRBV10-2 and J usage is TRBJ2-5, with 9 positions matching TRBD2. The J segment lost 2 bases and the V segment lost 6 bases, leaving 7 bases of the junction unmatched. Germline lookup yields CDR1 WSHSY and CDR2 SAAADI. The CDR3 runs to 15 residues. The CDR3 nucleotides are TGCGCCAGCAGCTCACCAGCGGGGGGACAAGAGACCCAGTACTTC. This codes for CASSSPAGGQETQYF.

This clone appeared a single time. The chain has TRBV7-9 and TRBJ2-1; TRBD2 agrees at 13 bases. This CDR3 region has 17 residues. Germline V lookup: CDR1 SEHNR, CDR2 FQNEAQ (reference sequence). Losses at the gene ends were 5 bases for V and 1 base for J; bases not matched to a gene: 5. The CDR3 DNA reads TGTGCCAGCAGCGCGGGACTAGCGGGAACGTCCTACAATGAGCAGTTCTTC. It encodes CASSAGLAGTSYNEQFF.